The 17 T cell receptor beta chains in this list originate from one sample, sequenced in a study of blood T cell repertoires in COVID-19. Here immunoSEQ multiplex PCR was the method, and the copy in TCRdb shows in-frame clones only, minus some. Among 70,000 or so clones listed, around 78% were seen once. The sample consisted of peripheral blood. All receptors come from a human donor in a cohort sampled during active COVID-19.

This clone was seen repeatedly, ten times or more. This sequence joins TRBV18 and TRBJ2-6, with 11 bases lining up with TRBD2. The CDR3 consists of 19 residues. Germline assignment: CDR1 KGHSH and CDR2 LQKENI. Germline trimming cut 4 bases from V and 0 bases from J; bases unmatched to any gene: 8. The CDR3 sequence: CASSLYTSGGFSGANVLTF. The CDR3 DNA sequence: TGTGCCAGCTCACTTTACACTAGCGGGGGCTTCTCTGGGGCCAACGTCCTGACTTTC.

This chain connects TRBV4-1 to TRBJ1-2; TRBD1 aligns across 8 bases. CDR1 and CDR2 (germline): MGHRA, YSYEKL. V dropped 3 bases and J dropped 1; count of bases not matched to a gene: 4. This CDR3 region has 15 residues. CDR3 sequence: CASSQLTGVNYGYTF. The CDR3 DNA reads TGCGCCAGCAGCCAGCTGACAGGGGTTAACTATGGCTACACCTTC.

This clone was observed once. The chain employs TRBV4-1 and TRBJ2-5; TRBD2 matches at 8 bases. This CDR3 is 17 amino acids long. CDR1 is MGHRA and CDR2 is YSYEKL in the germline V gene. The V segment lost 0 bases and the J segment 7 bases; nucleotides outside the gene matches: 13. The CDR3, as DNA: TGCGCCAGCAGCCAAGAAGGTACGGGAGGGCCCCGGGGGACCCAGTACTTC. This codes for CASSQEGTGGPRGTQYF.

The V and J genes are TRBV2 and TRBJ2-3, with 7 bases matching TRBD2. The CDR3 has 15 residues. The V gene end was trimmed by 10 bases and the J gene end by 0 bases; junction bases not matched to a gene: 10. The germline CDR1 and CDR2 sequences are SNHLY and FYNNEI. The CDR3 reads CATQPGGGSTDTQYF. CDR3 coding DNA: TGTGCCACCCAGCCGGGCGGGGGAAGCACAGATACGCAGTATTTT.

The gene calls are TRBV4-3 and TRBJ2-5, with 11 bases identical to TRBD2. The trim removed 3 bases at V and 7 bases at J, leaving 7 bases unmatched. This CDR3 has 15 amino acids. The V gene's germline CDR1 is LGHNA and CDR2 YSLEER. The CDR3 loop reads CASSQGRLAGGTQYF. The CDR3 DNA reads as TGCGCCAGCAGCCAGGGGAGGCTAGCGGGGGGGACCCAGTACTTC.

The chain couples TRBV6-5 to TRBJ1-2; 7 bases align to TRBD1. CDR1 and CDR2 (germline): MNHEY, SVGAGI. CDR3 length equals 14 residues. V shed 0 bases and J 8 bases; nucleotides not matched to a gene: 6. The CDR3 DNA is TGTGCCAGCAGTTACTCCTTCCAGGGGGACGGCTACACCTTC. It yields the protein CASSYSFQGDGYTF.

The rearrangement joins TRBV5-6 to TRBJ1-2; 7 nucleotides agree with TRBD1. Germline trimming cut 1 base from V and 5 bases from J; bases unmatched to any gene: 2. The CDR3 sequence is 13 residues long. In germline, CDR1 is SGHDT, CDR2 YYEEEE. DNA of the CDR3: TGTGCCAGCAGCTTGACAGGGGAATATGGCTACACCTTC. Protein: CASSLTGEYGYTF.

The J gene is TRBJ2-1, the V gene TRBV29-1, with 7 bases identical to TRBD1. Germline loops: CDR1 SQVTM, CDR2 ANQGSEA. There are 12 residues in the CDR3. V was clipped by 6 bases and J by 9 bases; unmatched bases: 8. DNA for the CDR3: TGCAGCGTAGCACAGGGGTTCGGTGAGCAGTTCTTC. It encodes CSVAQGFGEQFF.

The V and J genes are TRBV21-1 and TRBJ1-6. TRBV21-1 is listed as a pseudogene. This CDR3 has 9 amino acids. The CDR3 here is CASGGDLHF. The CDR3 DNA sequence: TGTGCCAGCGGGGGGGACCTCCACTTT.

The rearrangement joins TRBV28 to TRBJ1-3, with D tentatively TRBD1 (6 bases). Germline-derived CDR1 and CDR2 are MDHEN and SYDVKM. This CDR3 is 15 amino acids long. Trimming left V 4 bases short and J 0 bases short, with 10 bases between. CDR3 residues: CASSSGDISGNTIYF. In DNA form, the CDR3 reads TGTGCCAGCAGTTCCGGGGACATCTCTGGAAACACCATATATTTT.

The chain carries TRBV7-2 and TRBJ2-7, with 7 bases that match TRBD2. J gave up 3 bases and V 3 bases, and 5 bases lay outside the gene matches. Germline CDR1 is SGHTA and CDR2 is FQGNSA. This CDR3 has 14 residues. The CDR3 bases are TGTGCCAGCAGCTTGTTGCGGGGGAACTACGAGCAGTACTTC. This gives the protein CASSLLRGNYEQYF.

This rearrangement joins TRBV7-6 to TRBJ1-3, with D perhaps matching TRBD1 (5 bases). Germline lookup yields CDR1 SGHVS and CDR2 FNYEAQ. With 5 bases removed from V and 4 bases from J, the gap between germline ends came to 12 bases. The CDR3 has 14 amino acids. The CDR3 protein is CASSLRVDGNTIYF. CDR3 DNA: TGTGCCAGCAGCCTCAGGGTAGACGGAAACACCATATATTTT.

The table lists this clone with a count of one. V usage is TRBV9 and J usage is TRBJ2-7; D not resolved. The CDR3 spans 13 residues. Germline-derived CDR1 and CDR2 are SGDLS and YYNGEE. Deletions cut 0 bases from V and 5 bases from J, with 9 bases between. The CDR3 loop reads CASSVARNNEQYF. The DNA of the CDR3 is TGTGCCAGCAGCGTAGCTAGGAACAACGAGCAGTACTTC.

A single count supports this clone. The chain employs TRBV5-1 and TRBJ2-7; D perhaps matches TRBD1 (5 bases). From germline, CDR1 is SGHRS and CDR2 YFSETQ. The ends were cut back, 4 bases at V and 6 bases at J, with 17 bases in the middle. This CDR3 contains 14 residues. CDR3 protein: CASSSQGEWGEQYF. CDR3 sequence (DNA): TGCGCCAGCAGCAGTCAGGGTGAATGGGGCGAGCAGTACTTC. Complete variable domain (other parts from reference TRBV5-1 and TRBJ2-7): KAGVTQTPRYLIKTRGQQVTLSCSPISGHRSVSWYQQTPGQGLQFLFEYFSETQRNKGNFPGRFSGRQFSNSRSEMNVSTLELGDSALYLCASSSQGEWGEQYFGPGTRLTVT.

Concerning this clone: A junction end diverges from the germline sequence, so it may reflect a read error. V and J are TRBV28 and TRBJ1-4; 10 bases match TRBD1. The germline CDR1 and CDR2 sequences are MDHEN and SYDVKM. This CDR3 region has 15 residues. The CDR3 DNA reads TGTACCAGCAGTTCCCGGGGGACAGGGGATGAAAAACTGTTTTTT. It codes for CTSSSRGTGDEKLFF.

The rearrangement links TRBV11-2 to TRBJ2-7; TRBD2 agrees at 9 bases. CDR3 length: 14 residues. V was pared by 0 bases and J by 4 bases, with 1 base of the junction left unmatched. The germline V gene has CDR1 SGHAT and CDR2 FQNNGV. CDR3 in DNA: TGTGCCAGCAGCTTAGATAGCGGGAGTTACGAGCAGTACTTC. Residues: CASSLDSGSYEQYF.

The table lists this clone with a few counts. The chain uses TRBV28 and TRBJ1-2, with D perhaps TRBD1 (6 bases). The CDR3 is 18 residues long. Trimming stripped 1 base from V and 3 bases from J, with 21 bases between. CDR1 and CDR2 (germline): MDHEN, SYDVKM. For the CDR3, the DNA is TGTGCCAGCAGTTTATTGGGATTAAAGACAGGCTCCCACTATGGCTACACCTTC. This gives the protein CASSLLGLKTGSHYGYTF.